This entry lists 26 T cell receptor beta chains sequenced from one sample in a study of early T cells in non-severe SARS-CoV-2 infection. Each CDR3 protein is one row after TCRdb ran MiXCR on the 5' RACE reads. This table holds around 81,000 distinct CDR3 sequences, 14% to 15% found once. The sequencing input was whole blood. The receptor source for this set is an adult who was a healthcare worker with PCR-confirmed SARS-CoV-2 infection or an uninfected control (not recorded which).

This clonotype was observed a few times. V gene TRBV9 combines with J gene TRBJ2-3; 7 bases match TRBD1. With V trimmed by 4 bases and J by 6 bases, 14 bases remained unmatched. The CDR3 sequence is 16 residues long. Germline values: CDR1 SGDLS, CDR2 YYNGEE. The CDR3 DNA is TGTGCCAGCAGCACGAAGGACAGGTTGTCAGTGGATACGCAGTATTTT. It codes for CASSTKDRLSVDTQYF.

This clonotype was observed a few times. CDR3 amino acids: CSVEEVAFTGELFF. The CDR3 coding sequence is TGCAGCGTTGAAGAAGTAGCCTTTACCGGGGAGCTGTTTTTT. The chain employs TRBV29-1 and TRBJ2-2; D is undetermined. This CDR3 region has 14 residues. The V and J ends lost 0 bases and 5 bases respectively, with 10 bases between them. The germline CDR1 and CDR2 sequences are SQVTM and ANQGSEA.

Only a few counts were recorded for this clonotype. The rearrangement uses TRBV29-1 and TRBJ2-6; D is ambiguous. CDR1 is SQVTM and CDR2 is ANQGSEA in the germline V gene. There are 12 residues in the CDR3. V was shortened by 6 bases and J by 0 bases, with 3 bases between the two germline ends. Written as DNA, the CDR3 is TGCAGCGTGATCTCTGGGGCCAACGTCCTGACTTTC. Amino acid sequence: CSVISGANVLTF. The variable domain in full, completed from reference TRBV29-1 and TRBJ2-6, reads SAVISQKPSRDICQRGTSLTIQCQVDSQVTMMFWYRQQPGQSLTLIATANQGSEATYESGFVIDKFPISRPNLTFSTLTVSNMSPEDSSIYLCSVISGANVLTFGAGSRLTVL.

This clonotype was found a few times. This chain joins TRBV29-1 and TRBJ1-2, with D unclear. The CDR3 spans 10 residues. Trimming removed 2 bases from V and 5 bases from J, with 3 bases in between. The germline gives CDR1 SQVTM, CDR2 ANQGSEA. CDR3: CSVELYGYTF. The CDR3 nucleotides read TGCAGCGTTGAATTGTATGGCTACACCTTC.

This clonotype was counted ten times or more. CDR3 loop: CASSSRDFAGELFF. In nucleotides, the CDR3 is TGTGCCAGCAGCTCCAGGGATTTCGCCGGGGAGCTGTTTTTT. The V call is TRBV5-4, the J call TRBJ2-2, with D possibly matching TRBD1 (5 bases). The V end was cut by 3 bases, the J end by 6 bases, with 12 bases between. The CDR3 runs 14 residues. Germline loops: CDR1 SGHNT, CDR2 YYREEE (reference sequence).

The chain combines TRBV2 with TRBJ2-2; the match to TRBD1 covers 8 bases. Germline V gene data show CDR1 as SNHLY and CDR2 as FYNNEI. The CDR3 totals 15 residues. V shed 5 bases and J 7 bases; nucleotides not matched to a gene: 9. The DNA of the CDR3 is TGTGCCAGCAGTTCCGGGACAGGACTTAACGGGGAGCTGTTTTTT. Protein sequence: CASSSGTGLNGELFF.

The CDR3 is CASCPGGAGETQYF. CDR3 DNA sequence: TGTGCCAGCTGCCCCGGGGGGGCCGGGGAGACCCAGTACTTC. V usage is TRBV3-1 and J usage is TRBJ2-5, with 8 bases matching TRBD2. The CDR3 covers 14 residues. CDR1 and CDR2 from the germline V gene are LGHDT and YNNKEL (reference sequence). The junction had 10 bases not matched to a gene; V was cut back by 8 bases and J by 5 bases.

Relative to its sample, this clonotype is medium-sized (0.01 to 0.1%). The chain links TRBV5-5 to TRBJ2-3; D unclear. This CDR3 comprises 12 residues. Trimming took 1 base from V and 6 from J, leaving 6 bases between them. Germline V gives CDR1 SGHKS, CDR2 YYEKEE (reference sequence). CDR3 DNA: TGTGCCAGCAGCTTGCGACTGGATACGCAGTATTTT. It encodes CASSLRLDTQYF.

At least ten counts were recorded for this clonotype. The V and J genes are TRBV4-3 and TRBJ2-1; 8 bases align to TRBD2. The V gene end was trimmed by 3 bases and the J gene end by 0 bases; junction bases not matched to a gene: 4. CDR1 is LGHNA, CDR2 YSLEER, per germline. This CDR3 region has 16 residues. This chain's CDR3 is CASSQESGGSYNEQFF. In DNA form, the CDR3 reads TGCGCCAGCAGCCAGGAAAGCGGGGGCTCCTACAATGAGCAGTTCTTC.

The chain links TRBV6-1 to TRBJ2-7; TRBD2 matches at 12 bases. This CDR3 is built from 15 residues. From germline, CDR1 is MNHNS and CDR2 SASEGT. Unmatched junction bases numbered 5, after V lost 4 bases and J lost 4 bases. The CDR3: CASSATSGGIYEQYF. The CDR3 DNA reads TGTGCCAGCAGTGCGACTAGCGGGGGAATATACGAGCAGTACTTC.

This clonotype was seen more than once but under ten times. This chain connects TRBV7-2 to TRBJ2-3; D is uncertain. The CDR3 covers 13 residues. V dropped 2 bases and J dropped 7 bases, with 10 bases sitting between them. Germline CDR1 reads SGHTA; CDR2 reads FQGNSA. The CDR3 reads CASSLPSRYTQYF. In DNA form, the CDR3 reads TGTGCCAGCAGCTTACCGTCGAGATATACGCAGTATTTT.

The CDR3 sequence is CASSESRGVQNQPQHF. The CDR3 DNA is TGTGCCAGCAGTGAATCCAGGGGGGTCCAAAATCAGCCCCAGCATTTT. The chain combines TRBV6-1 with TRBJ1-5; the match to TRBD1 covers 7 bases. Trimming removed 2 bases from V and 4 bases from J; junction bases left unmatched: 8. There are 16 residues in the CDR3. Germline V gene sequence: CDR1 MNHNS, CDR2 SASEGT.

The V and J genes are TRBV20-1 and TRBJ2-5, with 11 nucleotides matching TRBD2. The CDR3 runs 13 residues. The junction had 0 bases not matched to a gene; V was cut back by 3 bases and J by 3 bases. CDR1 and CDR2 (germline): DFQATT, SNEGSKA (reference sequence). The CDR3 loop is CSARTSGEETQYF. The CDR3 region has the DNA TGCAGTGCTAGGACTAGCGGGGAAGAGACCCAGTACTTC.

This clonotype is judged medium-sized. This chain uses TRBV12-3 or TRBV12-4 with TRBJ1-6; no firm D call. The CDR3 loop spans 14 amino acids. V lost 5 bases, J lost 4 bases, and 9 bases lay in between. The CDR3 reads CASSGTPYNSPLHF. The CDR3 DNA follows: TGTGCCAGCAGTGGAACACCATATAATTCACCCCTCCACTTT.

The V gene is TRBV29-1, the J gene TRBJ1-3, with D possibly TRBD1 on 5 matching bases. V was trimmed by 4 bases and J by 8 bases, leaving 12 bases between them. The CDR3 spans 12 residues. CDR1 is SQVTM and CDR2 is ANQGSEA in the germline V gene. In DNA, the CDR3 is TGCAGCGTTGCCCTAGGAGGGGACACCATATATTTT. Protein sequence: CSVALGGDTIYF.

This chain uses TRBV4-1 with TRBJ1-4; 9 bases agree with TRBD1. CDR1 and CDR2 (germline): MGHRA, YSYEKL. The CDR3 covers 14 residues. J lost 7 bases, V lost 6 bases, and 6 bases had no gene match. The CDR3 sequence: CASSRDREAEKLFF. As DNA, the CDR3 is TGCGCCAGCAGTCGGGACAGGGAGGCTGAAAAACTGTTTTTT.

The rearrangement links TRBV7-2 to TRBJ2-4; unclear D gene. Germline V gene sequence: CDR1 SGHTA, CDR2 FQGNSA. The CDR3 spans 16 residues. The V end lost 5 bases, the J end lost 0 bases, and 14 bases lay between the germline ends. CDR3 in amino acids: CASSERGPPAKNIQYF. The DNA for the CDR3 is TGTGCCAGCAGCGAGCGTGGACCCCCAGCCAAAAACATTCAGTACTTC.

This clonotype was seen a few times. This chain joins TRBV6-1 and TRBJ1-1; TRBD1 might be the D (6 bases). Per the germline V gene, CDR1 is MNHNS and CDR2 is SASEGT. The V and J ends lost 2 bases and 5 bases respectively, with 27 bases between them. The CDR3 runs 19 residues. In nucleotides, the CDR3 is TGTGCCAGCAGTGAATTTTGGGATGGAGGGGGGGCTAAGGATACTGAAGCTTTCTTT. This codes for CASSEFWDGGGAKDTEAFF.

This clonotype was counted a few times. V usage is TRBV28 and J usage is TRBJ1-4; D remains ambiguous. V lost 5 bases to trimming and J lost 9 bases, with 10 bases between them. Germline V gives CDR1 MDHEN, CDR2 SYDVKM. CDR3 length: 12 residues. CDR3 DNA: TGTGCCAGCAGTGTAGGCCCCCAAAAACTGTTTTTT. It codes for CASSVGPQKLFF.

The rearrangement uses TRBV11-2 and TRBJ2-5; 10 bases fit TRBD2. Germline V lookup: CDR1 SGHAT, CDR2 FQNNGV. CDR3 length equals 15 residues. The V and J ends lost 5 bases and 2 bases, in that order; junction bases with no gene match: 5. CDR3 protein: CASSKNSGGQETQYF. CDR3 DNA sequence: TGTGCCAGCAGCAAGAATAGCGGGGGGCAAGAGACCCAGTACTTC. The full variable domain, in which reference TRBV11-2 and TRBJ2-5 provide the parts outside the CDR3, is EAGVAQSPRYKIIEKRQSVAFWCNPISGHATLYWYQQILGQGPKLLIQFQNNGVVDDSQLPKDRFSAERLKGVDSTLKIQPAKLEDSAVYLCASSKNSGGQETQYFGPGTRLLVL.

This clonotype was seen more than once but under ten times. V and J are TRBV4-2 and TRBJ2-1; maybe TRBD2 (7 bases). The CDR3 is 12 residues long. V lost 3 bases and J 10 bases, leaving 10 bases between the germline ends. CDR1 and CDR2 (germline): LGHNA, YNFKEQ. This CDR3 reads CASSQGGREQFF. The CDR3 DNA is TGTGCCAGCAGCCAGGGGGGGCGAGAGCAGTTCTTC.

V and J are TRBV12-3 or TRBV12-4 and TRBJ2-1; possibly TRBD2 for D (6 bases). The germline V and J ends were trimmed by 7 bases and 6 bases, with 13 bases remaining between them. CDR3 size: 13 residues. DNA for the CDR3: TGTGCCAGCACCGAGACGGGGGTCAATGAGCAGTTCTTC. Amino acids: CASTETGVNEQFF.

This clonotype has a count of ten or more. The chain has TRBV20-1 and TRBJ1-1; 10 positions match TRBD1. CDR3 size: 14 residues. Germline CDR1 and CDR2: DFQATT and SNEGSKA (reference sequence). J gave up 7 bases and V 3 bases, and 8 bases lay outside the gene matches. The CDR3 reads CSARGTGDIGEAFF. DNA for the CDR3: TGCAGTGCTAGGGGGACAGGGGATATCGGTGAAGCTTTCTTT.

This chain joins TRBV20-1 and TRBJ2-7; D call uncertain. The germline CDR1 and CDR2 sequences are DFQATT and SNEGSKA (reference sequence). The length of the CDR3 is 14 residues. V was clipped by 1 base and J by 6 bases, with 16 bases between them. CDR3 bases: TGCAGTGCTAGAGTGGCGGTCGGGCCTTTCGAGCAGTACTTC. Translated: CSARVAVGPFEQYF.

At least ten counts were recorded for this clonotype. This chain connects TRBV2 to TRBJ2-1; TRBD1 agrees at 7 bases. Germline V CDR1 and CDR2: SNHLY, FYNNEI. The CDR3 has 14 residues. V gave up 10 bases and J gave up 2 bases; unmatched junction bases: 8. This CDR3 is CATTRQGPYNEQFF. The CDR3 bases are TGTGCCACTACCCGACAGGGCCCCTACAATGAGCAGTTCTTC.

The sample holds a few counts of this clonotype. The chain joins TRBV28 to TRBJ2-7; 9 bases are shared with TRBD1. This CDR3 region has 13 residues. J was trimmed by 2 bases and V by 10 bases; bases with no gene match: 6. Germline V gene lookup returns CDR1 MDHEN and CDR2 SYDVKM. CDR3 sequence: CATTGGIPYEQYF. In nucleotides, the CDR3 is TGTGCCACCACAGGGGGCATCCCCTACGAGCAGTACTTC.